This T cell receptor (beta chain) was sequenced for a study of T cell repertoires in ileal Crohn's disease. Study details: Median disease duration was 7.9 years; 35% to 45% smoked at surgery. About half of patients got postoperative therapy: about a dozen thiopurines, some 19 anti-TNF. Study-wide results and caveats: Sorted CD8 T cells held more high-frequency clones than CD4.

The method was immunoSEQ multiplex PCR; TCRdb's version includes in-frame clones alone and lacks a portion of them. The top ten clones hold less than 5.5% of a sample with some 12,000 clones, 70% to 80% of them seen once. Concerning this clone itself: The antigen is not known.

The CDR3 totals 15 residues. Germline V gene sequence: CDR1 SGHTA, CDR2 FQGNSA. V lost 5 bases to trimming and J lost 0 bases, with 13 bases between them. The sample taken for sequencing was ileal tissue. V is TRBV7-2 and J is TRBJ1-1, with D possibly TRBD1 on 6 matching bases. The clonotype originates from an adult with Crohn's disease. Here the CDR3 reads CASSPLGGVNTEAFF. The CDR3 coding sequence is TGTGCCAGCAGCCCCCTAGGGGGAGTGAACACTGAAGCTTTCTTT.